Described below is a single T cell receptor (beta chain) sequence and its context. Its target is unknown. The sample is drawn from a study of cytomegalovirus exposure and HLA in healthy donors. As for the study in general: Researchers previously reported finding some 110 million unique TCR beta sequences from 150 million to 200 million T cells. Drawn from HLA-typed donors, tens of millions of unique TCRs were held in an early data release. Study-wide results and limits: The majority of TCR sequences were rare, yet some public TCRs appeared in many donors.

Amplification used 60 Vbeta primers and 13 Jbeta primers. Per the original methods: Later analysis identified 88 million or so unique TCR beta chains, about 12 million shared. TCRdb's copy holds only in-frame clones and misses some; the assay was immunoSEQ multiplex PCR. From that table come the V and J calls and clone size; the DNA was used to work out D and trimming. The sample includes under 200,000 clones, 80% to 85% seen only once; the top ten take about 2.5%. With 5 bases removed from V and 0 bases from J, the gap between germline ends came to 11 bases. Germline CDR1 is MNHNS and CDR2 is SASEGT. CDR3 length: 15 residues.

The TCR comes from a male donor in good health and CMV-seronegative. V gene TRBV6-1 combines with J gene TRBJ1-3; D may be TRBD1 (6 bases). Material for sequencing was PBMCs. The chain's CDR3 is CASSSTGSSGNTIYF. DNA of the CDR3: TGTGCCAGCAGTTCAACAGGGAGCTCTGGAAACACCATATATTTT.